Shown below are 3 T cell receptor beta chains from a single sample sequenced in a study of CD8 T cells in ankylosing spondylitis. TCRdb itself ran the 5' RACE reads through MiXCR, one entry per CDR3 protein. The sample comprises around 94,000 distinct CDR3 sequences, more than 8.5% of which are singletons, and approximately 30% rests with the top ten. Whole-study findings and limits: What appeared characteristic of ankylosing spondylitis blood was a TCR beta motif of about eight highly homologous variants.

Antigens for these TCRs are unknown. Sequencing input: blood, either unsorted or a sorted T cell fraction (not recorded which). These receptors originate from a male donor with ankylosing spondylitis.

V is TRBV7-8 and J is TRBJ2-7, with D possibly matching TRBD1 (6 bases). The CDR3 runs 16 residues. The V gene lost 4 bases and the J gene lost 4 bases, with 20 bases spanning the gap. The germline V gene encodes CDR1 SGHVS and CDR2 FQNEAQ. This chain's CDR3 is CASSWLGAGSLYEQYF. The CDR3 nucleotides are TGTGCCAGCAGCTGGCTGGGGGCAGGAAGCCTTTACGAGCAGTACTTC. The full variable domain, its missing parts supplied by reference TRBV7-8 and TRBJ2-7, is GAGVSQSPRYKVAKRGQDVALRCDPISGHVSLFWYQQALGQGPEFLTYFQNEAQLDKSGLPSDRFFAERPEGSVSTLKIQRTQQEDSAVYLCASSWLGAGSLYEQYFGPGTRLTVT.

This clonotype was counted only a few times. The CDR3 here is CASSLSGSRNEQFF. The DNA of the CDR3 is TGTGCCAGCAGCTTAAGCGGGAGTAGGAATGAGCAGTTCTTC. V gene TRBV7-2 combines with J gene TRBJ2-1; 8 bases line up with TRBD2. The CDR3 extends over 14 amino acids. V shed 2 bases and J 7 bases; nucleotides not matched to a gene: 4. Germline V gene data show CDR1 as SGHTA and CDR2 as FQGNSA.

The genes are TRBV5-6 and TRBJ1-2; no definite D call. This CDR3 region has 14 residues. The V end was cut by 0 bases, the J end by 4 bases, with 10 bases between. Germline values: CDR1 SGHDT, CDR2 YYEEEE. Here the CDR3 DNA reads TGTGCCAGCAGCTTGGGAGGGAGCCCCTATGGCTACACCTTC. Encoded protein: CASSLGGSPYGYTF.